These 26 T cell receptor beta chains came from one sample sequenced in a study of CD8+CD57+ T cells in acquired aplastic anemia. Genomic DNA provided the template from which TCR beta VDJ and CDR3 profiles were obtained. TCRdb re-derived calls from the reads in MiXCR, one entry per CDR3 protein. In the table there are about 170,000 distinct CDR3 sequences, around 48% of which are singletons. Patients chosen for sequencing had CD8+CD57+ cells that had expanded, as shown by flow cytometry. Material: sorted CD4+, CD8+, or CD8+CD57+ T cells (not recorded which) from PBMCs. The receptors come from a human donor with aplastic anemia.

This chain links TRBV2 with TRBJ2-7; a possible D gene is TRBD2 (8 bases). Germline lookup yields CDR1 SNHLY and CDR2 FYNNEI. The CDR3 spans 16 residues. V was clipped by 7 bases and J by 0 bases, with 19 bases between them. This chain's CDR3 is CASTEGASGFSYEQYF. In DNA, the CDR3 is TGTGCCAGCACCGAGGGGGCTAGCGGGTTCTCCTACGAGCAGTACTTC. Filled out from reference TRBV2 and TRBJ2-7, the complete variable domain reads EPEVTQTPSHQVTQMGQEVILRCVPISNHLYFYWYRQILGQKVEFLVSFYNNEISEKSEIFDDQFSVERPDGSNFTLKIRSTKLEDSAMYFCASTEGASGFSYEQYFGPGTRLTVT.

A single count supports this clonotype. Since a much larger clone is just one base distant, this may be a read error. The gene calls are TRBV11-2 and TRBJ1-5; possibly TRBD1 for D (5 bases). This CDR3 is 13 amino acids long. The germline CDR1 and CDR2 sequences are SGHAT and FQNNGV. CDR3: CAGSLDPGRPQHF. The CDR3 DNA reads as TGTGCCGGCAGCTTAGATCCGGGACGGCCCCAGCATTTT.

This clonotype has just a few counts. The chain joins TRBV2 to TRBJ2-7, with 10 bases that match TRBD1. Looked up from germline, CDR1 is SNHLY and CDR2 is FYNNEI. The CDR3 runs 14 residues. J was trimmed by 4 bases and V by 6 bases; bases with no gene match: 6. CDR3 loop: CASRGGTGVYEQYF. The CDR3 coding sequence is TGTGCCAGCAGGGGCGGGACAGGGGTGTACGAGCAGTACTTC.

The V and J genes are TRBV20-1 and TRBJ2-5; D is perhaps TRBD1 (6 bases). The CDR3 runs to 13 residues. Germline assignment: CDR1 DFQATT and CDR2 SNEGSKA (reference sequence). V shed 3 bases and J shed 4 bases, with 12 bases lying between them. The CDR3 loop is CSASPGGRETQYF. The CDR3 bases are TGCAGTGCTAGCCCTGGGGGCCGAGAGACCCAGTACTTC.

V is TRBV6-1 and J is TRBJ1-1; 8 positions match TRBD1. The ends lost 5 bases at V and 3 bases at J; junction bases unmatched: 5. CDR3 size: 14 residues. CDR1 and CDR2 (germline): MNHNS, SASEGT. CDR3 residues: CASSQGAGDTEAFF. CDR3 nucleotides: TGTGCCAGCAGTCAGGGGGCGGGAGACACTGAAGCTTTCTTT.

V usage is TRBV2 and J usage is TRBJ2-5; TRBD2 agrees at 7 bases. The CDR3 length is 12 residues. The V gene's germline CDR1 is SNHLY and CDR2 FYNNEI. V lost 9 bases, J lost 3 bases, and 4 bases stayed unmatched. CDR3 in amino acids: CASGGGEETQYF. DNA for the CDR3: TGTGCCAGTGGGGGGGGGGAAGAGACCCAGTACTTC.

This clonotype showed up just a few times. CDR3 sequence: CASSPYLQGSEQYF. The CDR3 DNA sequence: TGTGCCAGTAGTCCGTACCTACAGGGTTCCGAGCAGTACTTC. The J gene is TRBJ2-7, the V gene TRBV19; a possible D gene is TRBD1 (6 bases). Germline V gene data show CDR1 as LNHDA and CDR2 as SQIVND (reference sequence). The V end was cut by 5 bases, the J end by 6 bases, with 17 bases between. The CDR3 covers 14 residues.

The J gene is TRBJ1-2, the V gene TRBV12-3 or TRBV12-4; D is unclear. With 1 base removed from V and 8 bases from J, the gap between germline ends came to 14 bases. There are 14 residues in the CDR3. The CDR3 DNA is TGTGCCAGCAGTTTAGGAGAGGGTGGTCTCGGCTACACCTTC. Translating gives CASSLGEGGLGYTF.

The table lists this clonotype with many counts. The chain links TRBV20-1 to TRBJ1-1; D might be TRBD1 (5 bases). CDR1 and CDR2 from the germline V gene are DFQATT and SNEGSKA (reference sequence). The CDR3 spans 16 residues. The V end lost 7 bases, the J end lost 3 bases, and 24 bases lay between the germline ends. The CDR3 sequence: CSVESRDGRMDTEAFF. CDR3 bases: TGCAGTGTCGAGAGCCGGGACGGGAGAATGGACACTGAAGCTTTCTTT.

The chain combines TRBV24-1 with TRBJ1-3; D gene uncertain. V was shortened by 5 bases and J by 0 bases, with 13 bases between the two germline ends. Germline V lookup: CDR1 KGHDR, CDR2 SFDVKD. The CDR3 totals 16 residues. The CDR3 protein is CATSVADCYSGNTIYF. CDR3 in DNA: TGTGCCACCAGTGTTGCGGACTGTTACTCTGGAAACACCATATATTTT.

This chain connects TRBV2 to TRBJ1-2; perhaps TRBD1 as D (5 bases). V was pared by 5 bases and J by 6 bases, with 22 bases between. Germline CDR1 is SNHLY and CDR2 is FYNNEI. The CDR3 extends over 16 amino acids. CDR3 nucleotide sequence: TGTGCCAGCAGTCCTTTCGGAGGGACCGGACTCCATGGCTACACCTTC. Encoded protein: CASSPFGGTGLHGYTF. The full variable domain, completed using reference TRBV2 and TRBJ1-2, is EPEVTQTPSHQVTQMGQEVILRCVPISNHLYFYWYRQILGQKVEFLVSFYNNEISEKSEIFDDQFSVERPDGSNFTLKIRSTKLEDSAMYFCASSPFGGTGLHGYTFGSGTRLTVV.

Note on this clonotype: A read error may explain this, as a much larger clone is one base away. The chain employs TRBV15 and TRBJ2-2; D is possibly TRBD2 (5 bases). The CDR3 extends over 19 amino acids. Germline V lookup: CDR1 LNHNV, CDR2 YYDKDF (reference sequence). This CDR3 reads CATSRDTAVTSERTGELSF. The CDR3 DNA sequence: TGTGCCACCAGCAGAGATACGGCTGTGACCTCGGAGCGAACCGGGGAGCTGTCTTTT.

In this sample, this clonotype turned up many times. The chain couples TRBV5-1 to TRBJ1-6; perhaps TRBD1 as D (5 bases). The germline V gene has CDR1 SGHRS and CDR2 YFSETQ. V lost 0 bases, J lost 6 bases, and 13 bases lay in between. The CDR3 contains 16 residues. CDR3 in amino acids: CASSLDAGSSNSPLHF. The CDR3, as DNA: TGCGCCAGCAGCTTGGATGCAGGGTCAAGTAATTCACCCCTCCACTTT.

This clonotype was detected many times. This sequence joins TRBV6-5 and TRBJ1-1; no clear D gene. CDR3 size: 16 residues. Between the trimmed V and J ends, which lost 6 bases and 3 bases, there was a span of 20 bases. Germline-derived CDR1 and CDR2 are MNHEY and SVGAGI. CDR3 bases: TGTGCCAGCAGATCCTTATCGGGGAGTCGGTACACTGAAGCTTTCTTT. It is translated as CASRSLSGSRYTEAFF.

This rearrangement joins TRBV29-1 to TRBJ1-2; possible D gene TRBD1, 6 bases. The CDR3 length is 14 residues. Germline CDR1 SQVTM, CDR2 ANQGSEA. With 4 bases removed from V and 5 bases from J, the gap between germline ends came to 17 bases. CDR3: CSVAGDFRYYGYTF. The CDR3 coding sequence is TGCAGCGTTGCAGGGGATTTTCGTTATTATGGCTACACCTTC.

This clonotype has ten or more counts. This chain connects TRBV6-5 to TRBJ2-5; 13 nucleotides agree with TRBD2. Germline trimming cut 2 bases from V and 5 bases from J; bases unmatched to any gene: 8. This CDR3 is built from 17 residues. The germline V gene has CDR1 MNHEY and CDR2 SVGAGI. The CDR3 spells CASSYLLAGGMGETQYF. The CDR3 nucleotides are TGTGCCAGCAGTTACCTACTAGCGGGGGGGATGGGTGAGACCCAGTACTTC.

V gene TRBV15 combines with J gene TRBJ2-7, with 9 bases fitting TRBD1. The length of the CDR3 is 14 residues. Unmatched junction bases numbered 4, after V lost 1 base and J lost 6 bases. Germline V CDR1 and CDR2: LNHNV, YYDKDF (reference sequence). The chain's CDR3 is CATSRVTGGIEQYF. The CDR3 nucleotides read TGTGCCACCAGCAGAGTTACAGGGGGCATCGAGCAGTACTTC.

This clonotype was seen ten or more times. This sequence joins TRBV19 and TRBJ1-5; no reliable D call. Trimming left V 6 bases short and J 0 bases short, with 15 bases between. Germline loops: CDR1 LNHDA, CDR2 SQIVND (reference sequence). CDR3 size: 16 residues. CDR3 bases: TGTGCCAGTAGCCATAGACTCCTTTATAGCAATCAGCCCCAGCATTTT. It is translated as CASSHRLLYSNQPQHF.

This clonotype came up a few times. The CDR3 spells CASSQELSGGAGETQYF. The CDR3 DNA is TGTGCCAGCAGCCAAGAGCTTAGCGGGGGTGCGGGAGAGACCCAGTACTTC. This chain connects TRBV3-1 to TRBJ2-5, with 9 nucleotides matching TRBD2. The V gene's germline CDR1 is LGHDT and CDR2 YNNKEL (reference sequence). This CDR3 comprises 17 residues. V gave up 0 bases and J gave up 4 bases; unmatched junction bases: 9.

The V gene is TRBV13, the J gene TRBJ2-3, with a tentative D call TRBD1 (6 bases). V was shortened by 4 bases and J by 8 bases, with 25 bases between the two germline ends. The CDR3 totals 17 residues. Germline-derived CDR1 and CDR2 are PRHDT and FYEKMQ (reference sequence). CDR3 in DNA: TGTGCCAGCAGCTCTCAATACTCCGGGACAAACGAGGGTACGCAGTATTTT. Its translation is CASSSQYSGTNEGTQYF.

Regarding this clonotype: This CDR3 fails to terminate in the conserved phenylalanine or tryptophan, so it likely reflects a read error. The rearrangement joins TRBV11-2 to TRBJ2-2, with TRBD1 matching 10 bases. The V segment lost 2 bases and the J segment 2 bases; nucleotides outside the gene matches: 5. Looked up from germline, CDR1 is SGHAT and CDR2 is FQNNGV. CDR3 length: 17 amino acids. CDR3 nucleotides: TGTGCCAGCAGCTTATGGGACAGGGGAAAAAACACCGGGGAGCTGTTTCTT. It is translated as CASSLWDRGKNTGELFL.

Notes on this clonotype: This may be a read error, as it is one base from a much larger clone. The chain joins TRBV7-3 to TRBJ2-2, with TRBD2 identical over 15 bases. With V trimmed by 5 bases and J by 6 bases, 10 bases remained unmatched. The CDR3 runs to 18 residues. The germline V gene encodes CDR1 SGHTA and CDR2 FQGTGA. The CDR3 spells CASSHGLAGGQYAGELFF. The CDR3 DNA follows: TGTGCCAGCAGCCACGGACTAGCGGGGGGGCAGTATGCCGGGGAGCTGTTTTTT.

This clonotype was counted at least ten times. The rearrangement uses TRBV7-2 and TRBJ1-1; possibly TRBD1 for D (5 bases). The V gene's germline CDR1 is SGHTA and CDR2 FQGNSA. V shed 1 base and J shed 3 bases, with 6 bases lying between them. The CDR3 contains 13 residues. In DNA form, the CDR3 reads TGTGCCAGCAGCTTAGTCAGGGACACTGAAGCTTTCTTT. This sequence encodes CASSLVRDTEAFF.

The chain joins TRBV12-3 or TRBV12-4 to TRBJ2-5, with 13 bases lining up with TRBD2. The V and J ends lost 6 bases and 1 base, in that order; junction bases with no gene match: 8. The length of the CDR3 is 17 residues. The CDR3 DNA reads TGTGCCAGCAGGACAACTAGCGGGGGGGCAGTCCAAGAGACCCAGTACTTC. Encoded protein: CASRTTSGGAVQETQYF.

With respect to this clonotype: A read error may be the cause here, since a much bigger clone is one base away. The chain employs TRBV4-3 and TRBJ2-7; 7 nucleotides line up with TRBD1. CDR3 length: 16 residues. Germline V gives CDR1 LGHNA, CDR2 YSLEER. V lost 1 base to trimming and J lost 1 base; unmatched junction nucleotides: 7. The CDR3 here is CASSQGLRDRSYEQYF. The CDR3, as DNA: TGCGCCAGCAGCCAAGGTCTCCGGGACAGATCCTACGAGCAGTACTTC.

The rearrangement joins TRBV24-1 to TRBJ2-3; D gene unclear. The germline CDR1 and CDR2 sequences are KGHDR and SFDVKD. Trimming left V 5 bases short and J 2 bases short, with 13 bases between. This CDR3 spans 15 amino acids. CDR3 DNA sequence: TGTGCCACCAGTGTTGGCAGCTCCTACACAGATACGCAGTATTTT. It is translated as CATSVGSSYTDTQYF.